The following is a TCR beta chain sequence with its context. The antigen is unknown. cDNA synthesis used the whole RNA isolate, giving expressed TCRB sequences. Sequenced by immunoSEQ multiplex PCR; TCRdb stores in-frame clones only, minus some. The data show around 400,000 clones, approximately 12% seen once. This specimen belongs to a study of beta chain features in type 1 diabetes. Regarding the study as a whole: Across patients, naive, central memory and Treg TCRB repertoires exhibited apparently greater similarity than was observed across healthy donors. Sequencing from cDNA could over-represent high-TCR-expressing cells.

Germline CDR1 reads MGHRA; CDR2 reads YSYEKL. The CDR3 runs 15 residues. Trimming cost V 6 bases and J 8 bases; bases outside gene matches: 13. One heparinised draw, averaging around 120 mL, was taken per donor. Each sorted fraction was over 95% pure. This chain links TRBV4-1 with TRBJ2-7; 10 positions match TRBD2. The sequenced sample consisted of naive CD4+ T cells from blood. This TCR came from a man aged 18 to 29 in good health. CDR3 DNA: TGCGCCAGCAGTCCGGGGCCGGGACTAGCGAGCAAGCAGTACTTC. Translation: CASSPGPGLASKQYF.